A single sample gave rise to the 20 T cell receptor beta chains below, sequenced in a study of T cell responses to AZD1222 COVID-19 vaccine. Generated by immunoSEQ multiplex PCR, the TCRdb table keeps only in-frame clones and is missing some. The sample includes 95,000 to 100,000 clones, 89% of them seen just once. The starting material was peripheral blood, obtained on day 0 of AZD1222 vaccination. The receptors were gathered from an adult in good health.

CDR3 DNA sequence: TGCAGTGCTAGTGATCAATGGAGGGGGTTTGATACGCAGTATTTT. It encodes CSASDQWRGFDTQYF. The chain links TRBV20-1 to TRBJ2-3; D may match TRBD1 or TRBD2 (6 bases each). CDR1 and CDR2 (germline): DFQATT, SNEGSKA (reference sequence). This CDR3 spans 15 amino acids. V lost 3 bases and J 6 bases, leaving 19 bases between the germline ends.

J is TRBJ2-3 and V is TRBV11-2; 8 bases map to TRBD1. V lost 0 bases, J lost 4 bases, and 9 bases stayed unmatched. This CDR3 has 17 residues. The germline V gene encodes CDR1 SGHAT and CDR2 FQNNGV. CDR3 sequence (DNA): TGTGCCAGCAGCTTAGAGATAGGCAGGGGGCGCGCAGATACGCAGTATTTT. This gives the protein CASSLEIGRGRADTQYF.

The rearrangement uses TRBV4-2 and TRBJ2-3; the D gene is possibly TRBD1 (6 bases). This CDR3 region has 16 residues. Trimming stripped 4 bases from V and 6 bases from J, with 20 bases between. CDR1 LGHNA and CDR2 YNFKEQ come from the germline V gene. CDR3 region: CASSLTGWSEVDTQYF. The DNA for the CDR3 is TGTGCCAGCAGCCTCACAGGGTGGTCGGAGGTTGATACGCAGTATTTT.

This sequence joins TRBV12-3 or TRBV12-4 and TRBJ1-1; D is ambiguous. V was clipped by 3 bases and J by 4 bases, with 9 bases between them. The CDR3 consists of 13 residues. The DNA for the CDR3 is TGTGCCAGCAGTTTCACCCGGAGCACTGAAGCTTTCTTT. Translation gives CASSFTRSTEAFF.

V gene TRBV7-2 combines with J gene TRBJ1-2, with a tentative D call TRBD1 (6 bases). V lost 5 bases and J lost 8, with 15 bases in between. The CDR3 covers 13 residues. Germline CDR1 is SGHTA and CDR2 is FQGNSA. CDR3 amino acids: CASSPTPGVGYTF. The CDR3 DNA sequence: TGTGCCAGCAGCCCGACTCCAGGGGTAGGCTACACCTTC.

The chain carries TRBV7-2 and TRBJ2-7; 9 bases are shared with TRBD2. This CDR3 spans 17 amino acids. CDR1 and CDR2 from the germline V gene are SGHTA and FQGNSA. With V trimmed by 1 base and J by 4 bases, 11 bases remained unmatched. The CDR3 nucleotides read TGTGCCAGCAGCTTAGGGTCGCGGGGGGGCGTTTTGTACGAGCAGTACTTC. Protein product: CASSLGSRGGVLYEQYF.

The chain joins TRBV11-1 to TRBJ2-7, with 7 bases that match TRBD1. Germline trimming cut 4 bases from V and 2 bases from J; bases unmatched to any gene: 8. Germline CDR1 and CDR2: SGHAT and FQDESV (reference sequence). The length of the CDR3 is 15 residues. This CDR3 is CASSSVTGRAYEQYF. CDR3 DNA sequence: TGTGCCAGCAGCTCAGTGACAGGGAGAGCCTACGAGCAGTACTTC.

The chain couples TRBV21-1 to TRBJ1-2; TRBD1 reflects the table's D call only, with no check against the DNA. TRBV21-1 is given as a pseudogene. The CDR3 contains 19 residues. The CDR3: CASSKLPGWKTGWDYGYTF. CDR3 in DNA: TGTGCCAGCAGCAAATTGCCGGGTTGGAAGACAGGGTGGGACTATGGCTACACCTTC.

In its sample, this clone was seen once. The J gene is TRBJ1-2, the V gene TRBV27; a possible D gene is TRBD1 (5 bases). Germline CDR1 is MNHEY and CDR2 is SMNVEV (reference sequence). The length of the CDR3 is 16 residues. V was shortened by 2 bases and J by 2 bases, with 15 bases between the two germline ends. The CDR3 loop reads CASSLGPPGNNYGYTF. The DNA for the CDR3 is TGTGCCAGCAGTTTAGGGCCCCCAGGGAACAACTATGGCTACACCTTC.

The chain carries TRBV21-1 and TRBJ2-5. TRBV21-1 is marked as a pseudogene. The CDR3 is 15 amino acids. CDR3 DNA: TGTGCCAGCAGCAGAACGGTCGGGGCCCAAGAGACCCAGTACTTC. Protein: CASSRTVGAQETQYF.

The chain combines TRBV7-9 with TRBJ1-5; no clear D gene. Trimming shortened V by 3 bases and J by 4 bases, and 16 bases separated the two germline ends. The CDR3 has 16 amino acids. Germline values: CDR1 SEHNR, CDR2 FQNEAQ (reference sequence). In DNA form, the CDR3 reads TGTGCCAGCAGCTTCGTTCCAGGAGGAGGGAATCAGCCCCAGCATTTT. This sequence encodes CASSFVPGGGNQPQHF.

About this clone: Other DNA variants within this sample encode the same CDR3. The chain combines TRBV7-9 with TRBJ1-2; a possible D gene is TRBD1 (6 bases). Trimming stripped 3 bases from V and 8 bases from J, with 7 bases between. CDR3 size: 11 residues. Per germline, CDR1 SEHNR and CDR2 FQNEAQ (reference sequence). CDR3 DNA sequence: TGTGCCAGCAGCTTCGGGGGCGGCTACACCTTC. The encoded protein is CASSFGGGYTF.

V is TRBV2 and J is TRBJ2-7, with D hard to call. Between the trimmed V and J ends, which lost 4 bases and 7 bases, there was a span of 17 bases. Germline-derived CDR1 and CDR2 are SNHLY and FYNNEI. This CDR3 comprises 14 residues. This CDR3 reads CASSGLSGFEEQYF. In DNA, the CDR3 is TGTGCCAGCAGTGGCCTGAGTGGGTTTGAGGAGCAGTACTTC. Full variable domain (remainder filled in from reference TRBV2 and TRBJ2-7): EPEVTQTPSHQVTQMGQEVILRCVPISNHLYFYWYRQILGQKVEFLVSFYNNEISEKSEIFDDQFSVERPDGSNFTLKIRSTKLEDSAMYFCASSGLSGFEEQYFGPGTRLTVT.

CDR3 in amino acids: CASSQPGQGTNYGYTF. As DNA, the CDR3 is TGTGCCAGCAGCCAGCCGGGACAGGGGACCAACTATGGCTACACCTTC. The chain employs TRBV3-1 (or the pseudogene TRBV3-2) and TRBJ1-2, with 10 nucleotides matching TRBD1. In germline, CDR1 is LGHDT, CDR2 YNNKEL (reference sequence). J was trimmed by 2 bases and V by 3 bases; bases with no gene match: 6. The CDR3 is 16 amino acids.

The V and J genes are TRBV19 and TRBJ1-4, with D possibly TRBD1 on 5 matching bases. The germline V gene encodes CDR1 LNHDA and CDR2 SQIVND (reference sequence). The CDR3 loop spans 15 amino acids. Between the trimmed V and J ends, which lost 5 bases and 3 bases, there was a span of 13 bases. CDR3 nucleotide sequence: TGTGCCAGTAGTGAACAGGACCTGCCTAATGAAAAACTGTTTTTT. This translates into CASSEQDLPNEKLFF.

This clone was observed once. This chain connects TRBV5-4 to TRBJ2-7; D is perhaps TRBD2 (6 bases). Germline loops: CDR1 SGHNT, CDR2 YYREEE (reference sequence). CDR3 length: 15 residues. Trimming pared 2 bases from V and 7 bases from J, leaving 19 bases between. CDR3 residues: CASSLAGRTTEEQYF. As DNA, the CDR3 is TGTGCCAGCAGCTTAGCGGGCAGGACTACTGAGGAGCAGTACTTC.

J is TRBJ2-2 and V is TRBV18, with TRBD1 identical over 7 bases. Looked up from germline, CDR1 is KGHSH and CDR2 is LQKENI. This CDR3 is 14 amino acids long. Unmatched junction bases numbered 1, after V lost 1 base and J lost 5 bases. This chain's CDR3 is CASSPQGATGELFF. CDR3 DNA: TGTGCCAGCTCACCACAGGGGGCTACCGGGGAGCTGTTTTTT.

CDR3 sequence: CASRRTDSSGYTF. The CDR3 DNA reads TGTGCCAGTAGACGCACTGACAGTTCTGGCTACACCTTC. The chain has TRBV19 and TRBJ1-2, with a weak D call TRBD1 (5 bases). CDR3 size: 13 residues. V lost 6 bases and J 7 bases, leaving 15 bases between the germline ends. Germline V gene lookup returns CDR1 LNHDA and CDR2 SQIVND (reference sequence). The variable domain in full, completed from reference TRBV19 and TRBJ1-2, reads DGGITQSPKYLFRKEGQNVTLSCEQNLNHDAMYWYRQDPGQGLRLIYYSQIVNDFQKGDIAEGYSVSREKKESFPLTVTSAQKNPTAFYLCASRRTDSSGYTFGSGTRLTVV.

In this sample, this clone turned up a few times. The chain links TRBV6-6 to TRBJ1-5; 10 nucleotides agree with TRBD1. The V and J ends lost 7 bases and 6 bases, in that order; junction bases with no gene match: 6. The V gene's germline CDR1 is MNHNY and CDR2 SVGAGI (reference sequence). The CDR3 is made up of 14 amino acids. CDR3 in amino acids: CASTRQGAIQPQHF. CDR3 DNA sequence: TGTGCCAGCACCCGACAGGGGGCAATTCAGCCCCAGCATTTT.

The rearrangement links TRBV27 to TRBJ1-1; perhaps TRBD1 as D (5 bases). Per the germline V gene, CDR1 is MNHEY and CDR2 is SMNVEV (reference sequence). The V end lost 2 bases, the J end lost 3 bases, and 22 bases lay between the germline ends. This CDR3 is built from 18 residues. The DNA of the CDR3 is TGTGCCAGCAGTTTAAAGGGCGGGGCACCGAAGGCGTACACTGAAGCTTTCTTT. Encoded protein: CASSLKGGAPKAYTEAFF.